These T cell receptor beta chains were read from a single sample in a study of early T cells in non-severe SARS-CoV-2 infection. TCRdb passed the 5' RACE reads through MiXCR, listing each CDR3 protein once. The sample lists tens of thousands of distinct CDR3 sequences, 3% to 4.5% occurring once. The source material was whole blood. The receptors come from an adult who was a healthcare worker with PCR-confirmed SARS-CoV-2 infection or an uninfected control (not recorded which). CDR3s include the opening cysteine and the closing phenylalanine or tryptophan. The D gene is left open where the match is weak. A row's size may be missing; if present it is once, few, many or a size class.

cdr3_aa: CASSSKTSRAREQYF
cdr3_nt: TGTGCCAGCAGCTCGAAGACTAGTAGGGCCCGCGAGCAGTACTTC
d_call: NA
clone_size: many
j_call: TRBJ2-7
v_call: TRBV11-2

cdr3_aa: CASTPWDRVGYQPQHF
cdr3_nt: TGTGCCAGTACCCCCTGGGACAGGGTAGGCTATCAGCCCCAGCATTTT
d_call: TRBD1
clone_size: few
j_call: TRBJ1-5
v_call: TRBV19

cdr3_aa: CASSLEVAGPQETQYF
cdr3_nt: TGTGCCAGCAGCTTAGAGGTAGCGGGACCCCAAGAGACCCAGTACTTC
d_call: TRBD2
clone_size: many
j_call: TRBJ2-5
v_call: TRBV7-2

cdr3_aa: CASSSGQGDYGYTF
cdr3_nt: TGTGCCAGCAGCTCAGGACAGGGGGACTATGGCTACACCTTC
d_call: TRBD1
clone_size: many
j_call: TRBJ1-2
v_call: TRBV11-2

cdr3_aa: CASRWQGGSYEQYF
cdr3_nt: TGTGCCAGCAGATGGCAGGGGGGATCCTACGAGCAGTACTTC
d_call: NA
clone_size: NA
j_call: TRBJ2-7
v_call: TRBV6-5

cdr3_aa: CASGRGNADEQFF
cdr3_nt: TGTGCTAGTGGCAGGGGGAACGCGGATGAGCAGTTCTTC
d_call: TRBD1
clone_size: many
j_call: TRBJ2-1
v_call: TRBV12-5

cdr3_aa: CASSVAGQEGMPQHF
cdr3_nt: TGTGCCAGCAGCGTAGCCGGCCAGGAGGGTATGCCCCAGCATTTT
d_call: NA
clone_size: many
j_call: TRBJ1-5
v_call: TRBV9

cdr3_aa: CSARIAGVSNNEQFF
cdr3_nt: TGCAGTGCTAGAATAGCGGGAGTATCGAACAATGAGCAGTTCTTC
d_call: TRBD2
clone_size: many
j_call: TRBJ2-1
v_call: TRBV20-1

cdr3_aa: CASSLDPAGNTEAFF
cdr3_nt: TGTGCCAGCAGCTTAGATCCCGCAGGGAACACTGAAGCTTTCTTT
d_call: NA
clone_size: many
j_call: TRBJ1-1
v_call: TRBV11-2

cdr3_aa: CASSLGTGRNQPQHF
cdr3_nt: TGTGCCAGCAGCTTAGGCACAGGCCGGAATCAGCCCCAGCATTTT
d_call: NA
clone_size: many
j_call: TRBJ1-5
v_call: TRBV7-2

cdr3_aa: CASSPPSSGANVLTF
cdr3_nt: TGTGCCAGCTCACCACCCAGCTCTGGGGCCAACGTCCTGACTTTC
d_call: NA
clone_size: many
j_call: TRBJ2-6
v_call: TRBV18

cdr3_aa: CASRRDTANQPQHF
cdr3_nt: TGTGCCAGCAGAAGAGACACAGCTAATCAGCCCCAGCATTTT
d_call: NA
clone_size: many
j_call: TRBJ1-5
v_call: TRBV6-2/TRBV6-3

cdr3_aa: CASSPKVAGLAGGEQFF
cdr3_nt: TGTGCCAGCTCACCAAAGGTGGCCGGACTAGCGGGAGGAGAGCAGTTCTTC
d_call: TRBD2
clone_size: many
j_call: TRBJ2-1
v_call: TRBV18

cdr3_aa: CASSQRLAGAADEQFF
cdr3_nt: TGCGCCAGCAGCCAAAGACTAGCGGGAGCGGCGGATGAGCAGTTCTTC
d_call: TRBD2
clone_size: many
j_call: TRBJ2-1
v_call: TRBV4-3

cdr3_aa: CASSLGSLLIAGADEQFF
cdr3_nt: TGTGCCAGCAGCTTAGGATCTCTGTTGATAGCGGGAGCCGATGAGCAGTTCTTC
d_call: TRBD2
clone_size: many
j_call: TRBJ2-1
v_call: TRBV7-8

cdr3_aa: CASSLGTAQETQYF
cdr3_nt: TGTGCCAGCAGCTTAGGGACAGCCCAAGAGACCCAGTACTTC
d_call: NA
clone_size: many
j_call: TRBJ2-5
v_call: TRBV7-6

cdr3_aa: CASNRQYQETQYF
cdr3_nt: TGTGCCAGCAATCGCCAGTACCAAGAGACCCAGTACTTC
d_call: NA
clone_size: NA
j_call: TRBJ2-5
v_call: TRBV6-2/TRBV6-3

cdr3_aa: CATQGANYSYNEQFF
cdr3_nt: TGTGCCACTCAGGGGGCGAACTATTCTTACAATGAGCAGTTCTTC
d_call: TRBD1
clone_size: many
j_call: TRBJ2-1
v_call: TRBV10-3